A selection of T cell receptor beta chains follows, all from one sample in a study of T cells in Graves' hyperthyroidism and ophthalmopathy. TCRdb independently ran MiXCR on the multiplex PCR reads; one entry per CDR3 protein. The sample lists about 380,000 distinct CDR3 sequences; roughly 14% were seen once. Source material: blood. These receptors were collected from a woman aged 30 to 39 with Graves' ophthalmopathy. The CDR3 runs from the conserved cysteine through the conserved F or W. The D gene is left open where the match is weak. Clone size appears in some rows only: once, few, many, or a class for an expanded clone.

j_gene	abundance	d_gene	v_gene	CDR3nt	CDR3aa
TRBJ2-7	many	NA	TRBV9	TGTGCCAGCAGCGTAGTGGGTAGTTCCTACGAGCAGTACTTC	CASSVVGSSYEQYF
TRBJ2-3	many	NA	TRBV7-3	TGTGCCAGCAGTCCGCCCGGGGCAGATACGCAGTATTTT	CASSPPGADTQYF
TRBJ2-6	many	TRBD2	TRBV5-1	TGCGCCAGCAGCGCATCTAGCGGGTTCTCCGGGGCCAACGTCCTGACTTTC	CASSASSGFSGANVLTF
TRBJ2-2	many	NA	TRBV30	TGTGCCTGGAGTGTAGTCAGGGCGGGCACCGGGGAGCTGTTTTTT	CAWSVVRAGTGELFF
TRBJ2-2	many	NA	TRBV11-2	TGTGCCAGCAGCGCCTCGAACACCGGGGAGCTGTTTTTT	CASSASNTGELFF
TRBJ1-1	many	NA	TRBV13	TGTGCCAGCAGCTGGGACCCCATGAACACTGAAGCTTTCTTT	CASSWDPMNTEAFF
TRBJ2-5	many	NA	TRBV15	TGTGCCACCAGCAGAGATCAACTTGCAGAGACCCAGTACTTC	CATSRDQLAETQYF
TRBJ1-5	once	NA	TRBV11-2	TGTGCCAGCAGCCCACGGGGCAGGGGAAGCAATCAGCCCCAGCATTTT	CASSPRGRGSNQPQHF
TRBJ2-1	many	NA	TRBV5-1	TGCGCTAGAGCCGGGACTCTCAATGAGCAGTTCTTC	CARAGTLNEQFF
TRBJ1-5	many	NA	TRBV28	TGTGCCAGCAGTAAAGACAGAACATCCCAGCATTTT	CASSKDRTSQHF
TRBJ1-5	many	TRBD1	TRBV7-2	TGTGCCAGCAGCTGGACAGGGGGCGATAGCAATCAGCCCCAGCATTTT	CASSWTGGDSNQPQHF
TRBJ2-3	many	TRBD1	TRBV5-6	TGTGCCAGCAGTTTAAGGACAGGGTCTGTTGATACGCAGTATTTT	CASSLRTGSVDTQYF
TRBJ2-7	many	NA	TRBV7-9	TGTGCCAGCAGCTTAGTAGCGCCCGAGCAGTACTTC	CASSLVAPEQYF
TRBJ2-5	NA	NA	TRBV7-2	TGTGCCAGCAGCTCGACTAGCTGGGGGGCGGAGACCCAGTACTTC	CASSSTSWGAETQYF
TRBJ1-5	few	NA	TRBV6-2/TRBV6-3	TGTGCCAGCATCCCATCCGGGTCCAATCAGCCCCAGCATTTT	CASIPSGSNQPQHF
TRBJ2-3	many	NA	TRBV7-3	TGTGCCAGCAGCCACCCCCTAGGAAGTGCAGATACGCAGTATTTT	CASSHPLGSADTQYF
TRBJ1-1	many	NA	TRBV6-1	TGTGCCAGCAGTGAAGGGGGGCAGGCTAGTGAAGCTTTCTTT	CASSEGGQASEAFF
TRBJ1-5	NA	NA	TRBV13	TGTGCCAGCACCCACCTGAGCAGTTATCGCAATCAGCCCCAGCATTTT	CASTHLSSYRNQPQHF
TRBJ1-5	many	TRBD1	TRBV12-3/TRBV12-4	TGTGCCAGCAGTTTAGACGACAGGGGAAACCAGCCCCAGCATTTT	CASSLDDRGNQPQHF
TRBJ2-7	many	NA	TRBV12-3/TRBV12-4	TGTGCCAGCAGTTTAGCGGTCTACGAGCAGTACTTC	CASSLAVYEQYF
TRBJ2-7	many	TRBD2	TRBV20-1	TGCAGTGCTAGAGAACTAGCGGGGGGATTCCTGGGAGAGCAGTACTTC	CSARELAGGFLGEQYF
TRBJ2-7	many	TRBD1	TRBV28	TGTGCCAGCAGTTTTGGGGGACAGGGGGCCGACGAGCAGTACTTC	CASSFGGQGADEQYF
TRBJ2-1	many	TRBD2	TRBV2	TGTGCCAGCAGTGCGGTCTCGGGGGGGGGGCATGAGCAGTTCTTC	CASSAVSGGGHEQFF
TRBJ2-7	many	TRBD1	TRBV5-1	TGCGCCAGCAGCTTGACAGGGGTTCGGGGGCAGTACTTC	CASSLTGVRGQYF
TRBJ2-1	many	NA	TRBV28	TGTGCCAGCAGTACAAGAGACAGGCCGGATGAGCAGTTCTTC	CASSTRDRPDEQFF
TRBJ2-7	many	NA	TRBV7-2	TGTGCCAGCAGCCCCGGGAGCCGGGCATCCTACGAGCAGTACTTC	CASSPGSRASYEQYF
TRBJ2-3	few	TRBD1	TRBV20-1	TGCAGTGCTAGAGCGACAGGGGGAGGAACGCAGTATTTT	CSARATGGGTQYF
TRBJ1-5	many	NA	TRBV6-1	TGTGCCAGCAGAATTACAGGTATCGGCAATCAGCCCCAGCATTTT	CASRITGIGNQPQHF
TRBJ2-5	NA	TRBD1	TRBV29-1	TGCAGCCCACGGCTGGGGACAGGGGTGCGAGAGACCCAGTACTTC	CSPRLGTGVRETQYF
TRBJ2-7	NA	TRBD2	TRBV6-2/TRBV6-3	TGTGCCAGCAGTTACGTAATCGGGGGGGCCCGAGATTACGAGCAGTACTTC	CASSYVIGGARDYEQYF
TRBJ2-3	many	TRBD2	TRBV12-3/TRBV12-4	TGTGCCAGCAGTCCGGGACTAGGACCGGGTGATACGCAGTATTTT	CASSPGLGPGDTQYF
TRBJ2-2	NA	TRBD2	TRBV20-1	TGCAGTGCTGGGGAGGGACCGGGGTTGGACACCGGGGAGCTGTTTTTT	CSAGEGPGLDTGELFF
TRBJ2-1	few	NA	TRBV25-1	TGTGCCAGCAGTGAGGGGGGGCTTTACAATGAGCAGTTCTTC	CASSEGGLYNEQFF
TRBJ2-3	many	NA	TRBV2	TGTGCCAGCAGTGGGATGGCAGGGACAGATACGCAGTATTTT	CASSGMAGTDTQYF
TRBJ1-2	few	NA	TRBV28	TGTGCCAGCAGCCGGGCATCTGGCTACACCTTC	CASSRASGYTF
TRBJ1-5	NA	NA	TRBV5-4	TGTGCCAGCAGCTATGATAAGGGTCTAGGCCAGCCCCAGCATTTT	CASSYDKGLGQPQHF
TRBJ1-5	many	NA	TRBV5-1	TGCGCCAGCAGCGAGACCGAGGGCAGTCAGCCCCAGCATTTT	CASSETEGSQPQHF
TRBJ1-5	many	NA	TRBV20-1	TGCAGTGTTGAGGGGGGTAATCAGCCCCAGCATTTT	CSVEGGNQPQHF
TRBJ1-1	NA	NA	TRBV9	TGTGCCAGCAGCGTAGGAGGGGAATACACTGAAGCTTTCTTT	CASSVGGEYTEAFF